This T cell receptor beta chain was profiled in a study of patients and donors after allogeneic stem cell transplantation. Using its own MiXCR run on the RT-PCR reads, TCRdb lists one record per CDR3 protein. The table shows 70,000 to 100,000 distinct CDR3 sequences, with approximately 5.2% occurring only once. This clonotype is medium-sized (0.01 to 0.1%). V was pared by 5 bases and J by 5 bases, with 11 bases between. This CDR3 region has 12 residues. Germline CDR1 and CDR2: DFQATT and SNEGSKA (reference sequence). The sequencing sample was made of blood, either unsorted or a sorted T cell fraction (not recorded which). The clonotype comes from a human donor who was either an allogeneic HSCT recipient or a stem cell or donor lymphocyte infusion donor (not recorded which). It is not recorded whose cells these are; they may come from a transplant donor. The chain joins TRBV20-1 to TRBJ2-3; D is unclear. CDR3 coding DNA: TGCAGTGCTCCTGTACTCGTAGATACGCAGTATTTT. Translating gives CSAPVLVDTQYF.